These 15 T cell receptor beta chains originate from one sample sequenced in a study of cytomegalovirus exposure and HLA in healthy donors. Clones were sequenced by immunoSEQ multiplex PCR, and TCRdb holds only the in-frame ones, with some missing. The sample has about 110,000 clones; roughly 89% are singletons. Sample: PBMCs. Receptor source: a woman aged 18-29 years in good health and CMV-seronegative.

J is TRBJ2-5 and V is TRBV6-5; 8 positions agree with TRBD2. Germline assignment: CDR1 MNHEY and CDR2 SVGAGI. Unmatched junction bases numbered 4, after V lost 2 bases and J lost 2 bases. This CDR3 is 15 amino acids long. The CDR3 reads CASSYGVAGQETQYF. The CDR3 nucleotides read TGTGCCAGCAGTTACGGGGTAGCGGGACAAGAGACCCAGTACTTC.

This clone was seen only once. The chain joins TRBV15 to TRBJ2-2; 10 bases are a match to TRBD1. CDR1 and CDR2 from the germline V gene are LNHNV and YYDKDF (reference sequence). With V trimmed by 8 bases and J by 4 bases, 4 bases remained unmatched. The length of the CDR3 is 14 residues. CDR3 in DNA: TGTGCCACCCGAAGGGACAGGGGCACCGGGGAGCTGTTTTTT. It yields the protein CATRRDRGTGELFF.

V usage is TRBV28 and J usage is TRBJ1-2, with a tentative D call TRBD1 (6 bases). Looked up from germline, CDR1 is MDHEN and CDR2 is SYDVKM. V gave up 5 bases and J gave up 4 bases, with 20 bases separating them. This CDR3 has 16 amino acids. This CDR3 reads CASSPRGGGAAYGYTF. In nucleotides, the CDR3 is TGTGCCAGCAGTCCCCGAGGGGGAGGGGCGGCCTATGGCTACACCTTC.

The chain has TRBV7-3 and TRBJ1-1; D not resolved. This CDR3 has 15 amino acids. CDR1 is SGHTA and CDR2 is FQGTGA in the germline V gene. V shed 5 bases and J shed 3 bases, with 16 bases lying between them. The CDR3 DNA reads TGTGCCAGCAGCCCCGGGAATGGTGAGGACACTGAAGCTTTCTTT. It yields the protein CASSPGNGEDTEAFF.

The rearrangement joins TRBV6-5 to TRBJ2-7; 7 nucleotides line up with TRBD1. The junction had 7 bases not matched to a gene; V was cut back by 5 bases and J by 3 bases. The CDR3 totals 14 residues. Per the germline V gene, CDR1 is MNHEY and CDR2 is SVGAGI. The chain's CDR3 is CASSERDSYYEQYF. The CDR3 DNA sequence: TGTGCCAGCAGTGAAAGGGACAGTTACTACGAGCAGTACTTC.

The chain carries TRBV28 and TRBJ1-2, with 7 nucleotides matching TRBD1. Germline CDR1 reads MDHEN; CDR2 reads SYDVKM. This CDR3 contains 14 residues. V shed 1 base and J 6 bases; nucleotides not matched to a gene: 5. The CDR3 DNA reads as TGTGCCAGCAGTTTATTTGTAACAGGGGATGGCTACACCTTC. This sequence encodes CASSLFVTGDGYTF.

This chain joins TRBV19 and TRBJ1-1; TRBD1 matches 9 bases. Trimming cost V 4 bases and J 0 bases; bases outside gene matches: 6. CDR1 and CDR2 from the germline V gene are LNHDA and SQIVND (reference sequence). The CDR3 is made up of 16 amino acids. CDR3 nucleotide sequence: TGTGCCAGTAGTACCGGGACAGGGCTCATGAACACTGAAGCTTTCTTT. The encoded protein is CASSTGTGLMNTEAFF.

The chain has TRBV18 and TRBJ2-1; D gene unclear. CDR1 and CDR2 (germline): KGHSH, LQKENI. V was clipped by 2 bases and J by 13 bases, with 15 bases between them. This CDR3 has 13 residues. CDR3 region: CASSPTDGDPQFF. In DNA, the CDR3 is TGTGCCAGCTCACCAACAGACGGTGACCCACAGTTCTTC.

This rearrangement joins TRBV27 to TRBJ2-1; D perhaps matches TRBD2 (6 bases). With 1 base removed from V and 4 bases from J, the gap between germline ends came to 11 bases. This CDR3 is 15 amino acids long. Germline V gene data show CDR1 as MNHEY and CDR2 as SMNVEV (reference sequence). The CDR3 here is CASSLFAGSYNEQFF. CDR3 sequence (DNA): TGTGCCAGCAGTTTATTCGCGGGATCTTACAATGAGCAGTTCTTC.

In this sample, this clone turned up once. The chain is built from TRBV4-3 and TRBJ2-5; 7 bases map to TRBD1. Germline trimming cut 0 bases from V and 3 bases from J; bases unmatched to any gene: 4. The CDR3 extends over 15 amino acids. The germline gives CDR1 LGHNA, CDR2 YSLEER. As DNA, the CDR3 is TGCGCCAGCAGCCAAGATCCGGGACAGAAAGAGACCCAGTACTTC. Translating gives CASSQDPGQKETQYF.

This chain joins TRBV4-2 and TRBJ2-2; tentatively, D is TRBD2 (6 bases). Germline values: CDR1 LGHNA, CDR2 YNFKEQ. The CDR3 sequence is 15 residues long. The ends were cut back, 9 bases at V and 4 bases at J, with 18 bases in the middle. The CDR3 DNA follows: TGTGCCAGTTACCTTGGGCGGGGTAGCACCGGGGAGCTGTTTTTT. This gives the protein CASYLGRGSTGELFF.

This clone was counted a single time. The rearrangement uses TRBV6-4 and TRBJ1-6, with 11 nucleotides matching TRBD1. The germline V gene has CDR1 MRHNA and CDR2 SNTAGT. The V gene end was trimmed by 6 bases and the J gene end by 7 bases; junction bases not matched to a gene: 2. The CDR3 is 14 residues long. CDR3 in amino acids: CASSRTGGNSPLHF. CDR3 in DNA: TGTGCCAGCAGCCGGACAGGGGGCAATTCACCCCTCCACTTT.

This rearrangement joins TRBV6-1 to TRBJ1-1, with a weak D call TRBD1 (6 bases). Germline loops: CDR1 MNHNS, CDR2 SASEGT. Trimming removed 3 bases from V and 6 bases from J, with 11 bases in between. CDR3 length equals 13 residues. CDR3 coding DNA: TGTGCCAGCAGTGACAGGGGTGACGCTGAAGCTTTCTTT. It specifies CASSDRGDAEAFF.

In DNA form, the CDR3 reads TGCGCCAGCAGCCCGAGTGGAGCTAACTATGGCTACACCTTC. It codes for CASSPSGANYGYTF. The V and J genes are TRBV10-1 and TRBJ1-2; no clear D gene. V lost 6 bases and J 0 bases, leaving 11 bases between the germline ends. Germline V lookup: CDR1 WNHNN, CDR2 SYGVQD (reference sequence). This CDR3 contains 14 residues.

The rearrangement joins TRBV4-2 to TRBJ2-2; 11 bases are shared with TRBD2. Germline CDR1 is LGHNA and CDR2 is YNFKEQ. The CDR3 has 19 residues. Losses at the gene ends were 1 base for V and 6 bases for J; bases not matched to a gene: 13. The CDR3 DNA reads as TGTGCCAGCAGCCAAGTCGGGGTAGCGGGAGGGCCCACCTCCGGGGAGCTGTTTTTT. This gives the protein CASSQVGVAGGPTSGELFF.